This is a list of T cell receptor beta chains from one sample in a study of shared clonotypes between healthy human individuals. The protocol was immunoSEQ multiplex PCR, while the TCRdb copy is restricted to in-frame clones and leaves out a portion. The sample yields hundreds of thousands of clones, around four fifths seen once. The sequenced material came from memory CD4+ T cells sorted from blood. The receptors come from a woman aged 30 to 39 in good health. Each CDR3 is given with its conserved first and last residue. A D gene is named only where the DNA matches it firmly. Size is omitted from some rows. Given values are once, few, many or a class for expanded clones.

cdr3_nt: TGCGCCAGCAGCATGGGACAGGGTGGCAACGAGCAGTACTTC
cdr3_aa: CASSMGQGGNEQYF
clone_size: NA
v_call: TRBV5-1
j_call: TRBJ2-7
d_call: TRBD1

cdr3_nt: TGTGCCAGAAATGACCACCCGAACACTGAAGCTTTCTTT
cdr3_aa: CARNDHPNTEAFF
clone_size: few
v_call: TRBV7-6
j_call: TRBJ1-1
d_call: NA

cdr3_nt: TGTGCCAGCAGCGCCAGGGGGGGGTACAATGAGCAGTTCTTC
cdr3_aa: CASSARGGYNEQFF
clone_size: NA
v_call: TRBV6-1
j_call: TRBJ2-1
d_call: NA

cdr3_nt: TGTGCCAGCAGTTCCGGCGGCGGGTCGATCGGTGAGCAGTTCTTC
cdr3_aa: CASSSGGGSIGEQFF
clone_size: medium-sized
v_call: TRBV6-5
j_call: TRBJ2-1
d_call: NA

cdr3_nt: TGTGCCACCAGCAGGGGACAGATCACCAATCAGCCCCAGCATTTT
cdr3_aa: CATSRGQITNQPQHF
clone_size: NA
v_call: TRBV15
j_call: TRBJ1-5
d_call: TRBD1

cdr3_nt: TGTGCCAGCAGTCCCTACGTCGGGCCAGAGAACACTGAAGCTTTCTTT
cdr3_aa: CASSPYVGPENTEAFF
clone_size: NA
v_call: TRBV6-6
j_call: TRBJ1-1
d_call: NA

cdr3_nt: TGCGCCAGCAGCTCCCTCGGGAGGGCGCGCACCGGGGAGCTGTTTTTT
cdr3_aa: CASSSLGRARTGELFF
clone_size: NA
v_call: TRBV5-1
j_call: TRBJ2-2
d_call: TRBD2

cdr3_nt: TGTGCCAGCAGCCAAGCGTCTGGACAGGGGGGGGACTACGAGCAGTACTTC
cdr3_aa: CASSQASGQGGDYEQYF
clone_size: many
v_call: TRBV4-2
j_call: TRBJ2-7
d_call: TRBD1

cdr3_nt: TGTGCCAGCAGCGGGGGGGGACAGGGGAATGAGCAGTTCTTC
cdr3_aa: CASSGGGQGNEQFF
clone_size: NA
v_call: TRBV6-1
j_call: TRBJ2-1
d_call: TRBD1

cdr3_nt: TGTGCCAGCAGTTATTCGGACAGAACCTACGAGCAGTACTTC
cdr3_aa: CASSYSDRTYEQYF
clone_size: NA
v_call: TRBV6-5
j_call: TRBJ2-7
d_call: NA

cdr3_nt: TGTGCCAGCAGTCCGCTTGGGACAGGGGGACTCCAGCATTTT
cdr3_aa: CASSPLGTGGLQHF
clone_size: NA
v_call: TRBV27
j_call: TRBJ1-5
d_call: TRBD1

cdr3_nt: TGTGCCAGCAGCTTAAGGGACCGAGACTACGAGCAGTACTTC
cdr3_aa: CASSLRDRDYEQYF
clone_size: few
v_call: TRBV7-8
j_call: TRBJ2-7
d_call: NA

cdr3_nt: TGTGCCAGCAGCGCCCCGAGGACTAGCGGGGATGAGCAGTTCTTC
cdr3_aa: CASSAPRTSGDEQFF
clone_size: NA
v_call: TRBV5-5
j_call: TRBJ2-1
d_call: TRBD2

cdr3_nt: TGTGCCAGCAGTGGTGCGGGACACCCGGGGTCCTACAATGAGCAGTTCTTC
cdr3_aa: CASSGAGHPGSYNEQFF
clone_size: few
v_call: TRBV11-1
j_call: TRBJ2-1
d_call: NA

cdr3_nt: TGCGCCAGCAGTGATATTCTACTCGCGTTTCGTTTTGGGGGCGGAGGGACCTACGAGCAGTACTTC
cdr3_aa: CASSDILLAFRFGGGGTYEQYF
clone_size: many
v_call: TRBV10-1
j_call: TRBJ2-7
d_call: NA

cdr3_nt: TGTGCCATCAGTGAAGACGGGGTAGGGGTGTACTTC
cdr3_aa: CAISEDGVGVYF
clone_size: NA
v_call: TRBV10-3
j_call: TRBJ2-5
d_call: NA